A single sample gave rise to the 30 T cell receptor beta chains below, sequenced in a study of cytomegalovirus exposure and HLA in healthy donors. Primers for the PCR totalled 60 Vbeta and 13 Jbeta. The data were produced by immunoSEQ multiplex PCR, yet TCRdb's version contains in-frame clones alone and is incomplete. The sample yields 100,000 to 150,000 clones, of which the top ten take up 1.5% to 2%. The specimen sequenced was PBMCs. These receptors were taken from a man aged 18 to 30 in good health and CMV-seronegative.

V gene TRBV10-3 combines with J gene TRBJ2-1; 8 bases align to TRBD2. CDR1 is ENHRY and CDR2 is SYGVKD in the germline V gene. This CDR3 has 15 residues. V gave up 6 bases and J gave up 6 bases; unmatched junction bases: 10. The CDR3 reads CAIRRIAGGPNEQFF. The CDR3 coding sequence is TGTGCCATCAGGCGGATTGCGGGAGGACCCAATGAGCAGTTCTTC.

The chain employs TRBV7-2 and TRBJ2-2, with TRBD2 as a possible D gene (5 bases). Germline V lookup: CDR1 SGHTA, CDR2 FQGNSA. This CDR3 spans 15 amino acids. V gave up 2 bases and J gave up 4 bases, with 11 bases separating them. The CDR3 spells CASSLLFRGTGELFF. The DNA for the CDR3 is TGTGCCAGCAGCTTACTTTTCCGGGGCACCGGGGAGCTGTTTTTT.

The rearrangement joins TRBV7-3 to TRBJ2-7; 7 nucleotides line up with TRBD2. Germline V CDR1 and CDR2: SGHTA, FQGTGA. V trimming: 7 bases; J trimming: 6 bases; junction bases outside the gene matches: 21. The CDR3 contains 17 residues. This CDR3 reads CASMGGGFGAWTCEQYF. Here the CDR3 DNA reads TGTGCCAGCATGGGGGGGGGATTCGGGGCTTGGACTTGCGAGCAGTACTTC.

V is TRBV30 and J is TRBJ1-4; D is undetermined. The CDR3 is 13 residues long. Trimming shortened V by 2 bases and J by 8 bases, and 12 bases separated the two germline ends. CDR1 GTSNPN and CDR2 SVGIG come from the germline V gene (reference sequence). The CDR3 sequence: CAWSWYEGEKLFF. In nucleotides, the CDR3 is TGTGCCTGGAGTTGGTATGAGGGAGAAAAACTGTTTTTT.

The rearrangement joins TRBV5-1 to TRBJ1-1; D is possibly TRBD1 (5 bases). The CDR3 has 14 amino acids. The V gene's germline CDR1 is SGHRS and CDR2 YFSETQ. V lost 4 bases, J lost 5 bases, and 15 bases lay in between. CDR3 protein: CASSRRGGETEAFF. As DNA, the CDR3 is TGCGCCAGCAGCCGGCGGGGGGGGGAGACTGAAGCTTTCTTT.

CDR3 sequence: CASSDPGTGPYEQYF. CDR3 nucleotide sequence: TGCGCCAGCAGTGACCCCGGGACAGGACCATACGAGCAGTACTTC. The chain combines TRBV10-1 with TRBJ2-7; 8 bases are shared with TRBD1. This CDR3 is built from 15 residues. Trimming removed 3 bases from V and 4 bases from J; junction bases left unmatched: 8. Looked up from germline, CDR1 is WNHNN and CDR2 is SYGVQD (reference sequence).

The V and J genes are TRBV27 and TRBJ1-1; TRBD1 agrees at 7 bases. Germline V gene lookup returns CDR1 MNHEY and CDR2 SMNVEV (reference sequence). V gave up 6 bases and J gave up 6 bases; unmatched junction bases: 7. The length of the CDR3 is 13 residues. The CDR3 DNA reads as TGTGCCAGCAGCCGCACAGGGGTTTCTGAAGCTTTCTTT. Residues: CASSRTGVSEAFF.

The chain is built from TRBV7-8 and TRBJ1-4; no clear D gene. From germline, CDR1 is SGHVS and CDR2 FQNEAQ. This CDR3 is 19 amino acids long. V dropped 0 bases and J dropped 1 base, with 18 bases sitting between them. The CDR3 loop is CASSLAKGPRRKTNEKLFF. In DNA form, the CDR3 reads TGTGCCAGCAGCTTAGCGAAGGGTCCGAGGAGGAAAACTAATGAAAAACTGTTTTTT. The entire variable domain, with the rest obtained from reference TRBV7-8 and TRBJ1-4, is as follows: GAGVSQSPRYKVAKRGQDVALRCDPISGHVSLFWYQQALGQGPEFLTYFQNEAQLDKSGLPSDRFFAERPEGSVSTLKIQRTQQEDSAVYLCASSLAKGPRRKTNEKLFFGSGTQLSVL.

The V call is TRBV7-6, the J call TRBJ1-4, with TRBD1 as a possible D gene (6 bases). From germline, CDR1 is SGHVS and CDR2 FNYEAQ. V was pared by 2 bases and J by 3 bases, with 7 bases between. The CDR3 runs 14 residues. CDR3 protein: CASSLQGPNEKLFF. The CDR3, as DNA: TGTGCCAGCAGCTTACAGGGGCCTAATGAAAAACTGTTTTTT. Full variable domain (outside the CDR3, taken from reference TRBV7-6 and TRBJ1-4): GAGVSQSPRYKVTKRGQDVALRCDPISGHVSLYWYRQALGQGPEFLTYFNYEAQQDKSGLPNDRFSAERPEGSISTLTIQRTEQRDSAMYRCASSLQGPNEKLFFGSGTQLSVL.

V is TRBV6-6 and J is TRBJ2-3; 7 nucleotides line up with TRBD1. Looked up from germline, CDR1 is MNHNY and CDR2 is SVGAGI (reference sequence). The CDR3 runs to 15 residues. V lost 4 bases, J lost 2 bases, and 6 bases stayed unmatched. DNA for the CDR3: TGTGCCAGCAGTTCGGGGCAGGGGGTCACAGATACGCAGTATTTT. This encodes CASSSGQGVTDTQYF.

The chain joins TRBV7-9 to TRBJ2-2, with 7 bases aligning to TRBD1. The CDR3 extends over 13 amino acids. Per the germline V gene, CDR1 is SEHNR and CDR2 is FQNEAQ (reference sequence). J gave up 6 bases and V 2 bases, and 0 bases lay outside the gene matches. This chain's CDR3 is CASSLQGAGELFF. The CDR3 coding sequence is TGTGCCAGCAGCTTACAGGGGGCCGGGGAGCTGTTTTTT.

J is TRBJ2-7 and V is TRBV11-2; 7 nucleotides agree with TRBD2. The CDR3 totals 15 residues. In germline, CDR1 is SGHAT, CDR2 FQNNGV. V trimming: 5 bases; J trimming: 3 bases; junction bases outside the gene matches: 10. The DNA for the CDR3 is TGTGCCAGCAGCCGCAGCGGGGCCGCCCTCTACGAGCAGTACTTC. Translated, it gives CASSRSGAALYEQYF.

The J gene is TRBJ1-3, the V gene TRBV15; 10 bases map to TRBD1. Germline CDR1 is LNHNV and CDR2 is YYDKDF (reference sequence). V shed 8 bases and J 2 bases; nucleotides not matched to a gene: 0. The CDR3 runs 13 residues. The CDR3 DNA is TGTGCCACCGGGACAGGGGCTGGAAACACCATATATTTT. This gives the protein CATGTGAGNTIYF.

The chain has TRBV5-1 and TRBJ2-1, with 7 bases that match TRBD1. Losses at the gene ends were 5 bases for V and 1 base for J; bases not matched to a gene: 6. Germline V gives CDR1 SGHRS, CDR2 YFSETQ. CDR3 size: 15 residues. In nucleotides, the CDR3 is TGCGCCAGCAGTTACAGACAGGGATCCTACAATGAGCAGTTCTTC. Residues: CASSYRQGSYNEQFF.

CDR3 protein: CASSPLPSGYTGELFF. In nucleotides, the CDR3 is TGTGCCAGCTCACCTTTGCCTAGCGGATACACCGGGGAGCTGTTTTTT. This sequence joins TRBV18 and TRBJ2-2; 7 bases agree with TRBD2. This CDR3 comprises 16 residues. In germline, CDR1 is KGHSH, CDR2 LQKENI. V gave up 3 bases and J gave up 3 bases; unmatched junction bases: 7.

This chain uses TRBV6-5 with TRBJ1-1, with D unclear. Germline CDR1 is MNHEY and CDR2 is SVGAGI. Deletions cut 7 bases from V and 6 bases from J, with 21 bases between. CDR3 length: 15 residues. This CDR3 is CASTLRAGMDAEAFF. In DNA form, the CDR3 reads TGTGCCAGCACCCTTCGGGCGGGAATGGACGCTGAAGCTTTCTTT.

The CDR3 loop reads CASSTYRDRTYEQYF. The CDR3, as DNA: TGTGCCAGTAGTACCTACAGGGATAGGACCTACGAGCAGTACTTC. The chain is built from TRBV19 and TRBJ2-7, with TRBD1 as a possible D gene (6 bases). Trimming left V 4 bases short and J 2 bases short, with 15 bases between. Germline CDR1 is LNHDA and CDR2 is SQIVND (reference sequence). CDR3 length: 15 residues.

This rearrangement joins TRBV11-3 to TRBJ1-1; TRBD1 might be the D (5 bases). V was clipped by 0 bases and J by 4 bases, with 9 bases between them. Looked up from germline, CDR1 is SGHNT and CDR2 is YENEEA. The CDR3 has 14 amino acids. CDR3 sequence reads: CASSLDRGGTEAFF. The DNA of the CDR3 is TGTGCCAGCAGCTTAGATCGGGGGGGCACTGAAGCTTTCTTT.

The chain joins TRBV6-5 to TRBJ2-7; D perhaps matches TRBD2 (5 bases). Germline V gene data show CDR1 as MNHEY and CDR2 as SVGAGI. V was trimmed by 6 bases and J by 3 bases, leaving 9 bases between them. The CDR3 is 12 residues long. In nucleotides, the CDR3 is TGTGCCAGCAGGGGGAGACACTACGAGCAGTACTTC. Protein product: CASRGRHYEQYF.

The V call is TRBV6-5, the J call TRBJ1-6; D remains ambiguous. The length of the CDR3 is 16 residues. Trimming took 3 bases from V and 3 from J, leaving 12 bases between them. From germline, CDR1 is MNHEY and CDR2 SVGAGI. The CDR3 loop reads CASSYSSDNYNSPLHF. CDR3 DNA sequence: TGTGCCAGCAGTTATTCCTCAGACAACTATAATTCACCCCTCCACTTT.

As DNA, the CDR3 is TGTGCCAAGTTGCGACAGGGGACCGGCTACGAGCAGTACTTC. Protein product: CAKLRQGTGYEQYF. The chain couples TRBV27 to TRBJ2-7; TRBD1 matches at 8 bases. CDR3 length equals 14 residues. The germline gives CDR1 MNHEY, CDR2 SMNVEV (reference sequence). V was pared by 10 bases and J by 3 bases, with 11 bases of the junction left unmatched.

The V call is TRBV5-4, the J call TRBJ2-2; 7 nucleotides match TRBD2. V dropped 0 bases and J dropped 1; count of bases not matched to a gene: 3. CDR3 length equals 16 residues. From germline, CDR1 is SGHNT and CDR2 YYREEE (reference sequence). DNA for the CDR3: TGTGCCAGCAGCTTGGGGGCTAGCGGGAACACCGGGGAGCTGTTTTTT. This codes for CASSLGASGNTGELFF. The full variable domain, completed using reference TRBV5-4 and TRBJ2-2, is ETGVTQSPTHLIKTRGQQVTLRCSSQSGHNTVSWYQQALGQGPQFIFQYYREEENGRGNFPPRFSGLQFPNYSSELNVNALELDDSALYLCASSLGASGNTGELFFGEGSRLTVL.

V and J are TRBV4-3 and TRBJ1-4; 10 nucleotides match TRBD1. The V segment lost 0 bases and the J segment 7 bases; nucleotides outside the gene matches: 5. The CDR3 runs to 16 residues. Germline CDR1 and CDR2: LGHNA and YSLEER. CDR3 region: CASSQDPGTGAEKLFF. CDR3 coding DNA: TGCGCCAGCAGCCAAGATCCGGGGACAGGGGCTGAAAAACTGTTTTTT.

This chain connects TRBV25-1 to TRBJ2-2, with TRBD1 identical over 10 bases. The CDR3 has 16 residues. The J segment lost 5 bases and the V segment lost 2 bases, leaving 5 bases of the junction unmatched. CDR1 and CDR2 from the germline V gene are MGHDK and SYGVNS. The CDR3 here is CASSEHEGQGTGELFF. The CDR3 coding sequence is TGTGCCAGCAGTGAACATGAGGGACAGGGGACCGGGGAGCTGTTTTTT.

This chain uses TRBV2 with TRBJ1-1; 8 nucleotides match TRBD1. J was trimmed by 5 bases and V by 6 bases; bases with no gene match: 8. Per germline, CDR1 SNHLY and CDR2 FYNNEI. The CDR3 totals 14 residues. The CDR3 loop reads CASSADRGRTEAFF. For the CDR3, the DNA is TGTGCCAGCAGCGCCGACAGGGGAAGGACTGAAGCTTTCTTT.

The V call is TRBV4-3, the J call TRBJ2-7; TRBD1 is a possible D gene (5 bases). Trimming pared 0 bases from V and 2 bases from J, leaving 11 bases between. Germline V gives CDR1 LGHNA, CDR2 YSLEER. The CDR3 extends over 15 amino acids. The CDR3 DNA sequence: TGCGCCAGCAGCCAAGATTGGCAGGGAACCTACGAGCAGTACTTC. Amino acid sequence: CASSQDWQGTYEQYF.

The CDR3 here is CASSLDRTGGPYEQYF. The CDR3 bases are TGTGCCAGCAGCTTAGATCGGACGGGAGGGCCCTACGAGCAGTACTTC. The rearrangement uses TRBV11-3 and TRBJ2-7, with 8 bases matching TRBD2. The CDR3 has 16 residues. Germline CDR1 SGHNT, CDR2 YENEEA. Trimming removed 0 bases from V and 2 bases from J; junction bases left unmatched: 6.

The J gene is TRBJ2-5, the V gene TRBV7-9, with D tentatively TRBD1 (6 bases). CDR3 length: 13 residues. The germline V gene encodes CDR1 SEHNR and CDR2 FQNEAQ (reference sequence). Trimming took off 4 bases at V and 4 bases at J, with 10 bases between the two ends. The CDR3: CASSSGRGETQYF. CDR3 nucleotide sequence: TGTGCCAGCAGCTCCGGCAGGGGAGAGACCCAGTACTTC.

This chain connects TRBV5-1 to TRBJ2-7; possibly TRBD1 for D (6 bases). The V end was cut by 3 bases, the J end by 0 bases, with 10 bases between. In germline, CDR1 is SGHRS, CDR2 YFSETQ. This CDR3 comprises 14 residues. In nucleotides, the CDR3 is TGCGCCAGCAGCTGGTGGACAGACTCCTACGAGCAGTACTTC. It encodes CASSWWTDSYEQYF.

This chain's CDR3 is CASSLPGGLRETQYF. DNA of the CDR3: TGTGCCAGCAGCTTACCAGGGGGCCTCAGGGAGACCCAGTACTTC. The chain links TRBV13 to TRBJ2-5, with TRBD1 matching 8 bases. The CDR3 contains 15 residues. From germline, CDR1 is PRHDT and CDR2 FYEKMQ (reference sequence). Trimming at V came to 2 bases and at J to 5 bases, leaving 7 bases not matched to a gene.